One sample yielded the 23 T cell receptor beta chains listed below, sequenced in a study of molecular identifiers for immune sequencing clone quantification (dated by TCRdb to between 2018 and 2020). Receptor libraries were prepared by PCR. The data were produced on a NextSeq 500. TCRdb passed the public sequencing reads through fastp at Q25 and MiXCR, retaining productive beta sequences. Records with the same CDR3 protein are collapsed into one entry carrying the most frequent genes and DNA. Within this sample are roughly 630,000 distinct CDR3 sequences, with around 25% of them counted one time only. The leading ten clones occupy 0.78% of the sample. Sequencing used naive CD8+ T cells from blood, with Jurkat cell RNA spiked in. This sample's cell subset or site label indicates: FACS-sorted CD8+CD4-CCR7+CD45RA+ naive T cells. The receptors originated from a human donor in good health. Some libraries in this study had Jurkat cell RNA spiked in.

This clonotype was seen many times. V usage is TRBV24-1 and J usage is TRBJ2-1; 9 bases map to TRBD1. This CDR3 comprises 14 residues. Germline CDR1 and CDR2: KGHDR and SFDVKD. The ends lost 3 bases at V and 6 bases at J; junction bases unmatched: 2. The CDR3 protein is CATSDPDRGNEQFF. The CDR3 region has the DNA TGTGCCACCAGTGATCCGGACAGGGGCAATGAGCAGTTCTTC.

The chain has TRBV11-2 and TRBJ2-6; 7 bases are shared with TRBD2. The junction had 6 bases not matched to a gene; V was cut back by 4 bases and J by 0 bases. CDR1 is SGHAT and CDR2 is FQNNGV in the germline V gene. The CDR3 length is 17 residues. The CDR3: CASSSAAGTSGANVLTF. The CDR3 nucleotides are TGTGCCAGCAGCTCCGCAGCGGGGACCTCTGGGGCCAACGTCCTGACTTTC.

This clonotype was observed a few times. DNA for the CDR3: TGTGCCAGCAGCGAGACCGTAAGCTCCTACAATGAGCAGTTCTTC. It yields the protein CASSETVSSYNEQFF. The chain carries TRBV7-6 and TRBJ2-1; unclear D gene. Trimming pared 5 bases from V and 0 bases from J, leaving 11 bases between. The CDR3 runs 15 residues. CDR1 and CDR2 from the germline V gene are SGHVS and FNYEAQ.

This clonotype was picked up many times. V usage is TRBV6-6 and J usage is TRBJ2-6, with a tentative D call TRBD1 (5 bases). Germline V lookup: CDR1 MNHNY, CDR2 SVGAGI (reference sequence). The CDR3 has 15 amino acids. Trimming left V 6 bases short and J 1 base short, with 10 bases between. The chain's CDR3 is CASSPAGSGANVLTF. The CDR3 DNA follows: TGTGCCAGCAGCCCAGCAGGGTCTGGGGCCAACGTCCTGACTTTC.

Notes on this clonotype: A much larger clone sits a single nucleotide away, making a read error possible. This rearrangement joins TRBV27 to TRBJ2-3; D is uncertain. Looked up from germline, CDR1 is MNHEY and CDR2 is SMNVEV (reference sequence). The CDR3 runs 14 residues. As DNA, the CDR3 is TGTGCCGGCAGTTTAGTAGACCCCACAGATACGCAGTATTTT. Translation gives CAGSLVDPTDTQYF.

The chain is built from TRBV4-1 and TRBJ1-1; D remains unclear. Germline values: CDR1 MGHRA, CDR2 YSYEKL. V shed 4 bases and J shed 1 base, with 13 bases lying between them. This CDR3 is built from 15 residues. DNA of the CDR3: TGCGCCAGCAGCCCAAGCGTGGCAGCGAACACTGAAGCTTTCTTT. This codes for CASSPSVAANTEAFF.

This clonotype has more than one count but fewer than ten. The chain employs TRBV6-2 or TRBV6-3 and TRBJ2-7; D tentatively fits TRBD1 or TRBD2 (5 bases each). The CDR3 is made up of 13 amino acids. The V gene lost 10 bases and the J gene lost 2 bases, with 15 bases spanning the gap. Germline CDR1 reads MNHEY; CDR2 reads SVGEGT. The DNA of the CDR3 is TGTGCCACAGGGATAGGGGAGACCTACGAGCAGTACTTC. Its translation is CATGIGETYEQYF.

For this clonotype: A much larger clone lies a single base off, so this may be a read error. This chain connects TRBV30 to TRBJ1-1; tentative D call: TRBD1 (5 bases). Trimming removed 7 bases from V and 3 bases from J, with 18 bases in between. The germline V gene has CDR1 GTSNPN and CDR2 SVGIG (reference sequence). The CDR3 runs 14 residues. The chain's CDR3 is CASEGAGQDTEAFF. DNA for the CDR3: TGTGCCTCGGAAGGGGCAGGACAAGACACTGAAGCTTTCTTT.

This clonotype was observed a handful of times. The J gene is TRBJ1-4, the V gene TRBV20-1; 7 nucleotides align to TRBD1. The length of the CDR3 is 14 residues. V shed 6 bases and J 4 bases; nucleotides not matched to a gene: 8. Germline loops: CDR1 DFQATT, CDR2 SNEGSKA (reference sequence). The chain's CDR3 is CSAIDRENNEKLFF. CDR3 coding DNA: TGCAGTGCGATCGACAGGGAAAATAATGAAAAACTGTTTTTT.

The chain uses TRBV4-3 and TRBJ1-3; tentatively, D is TRBD1 (6 bases). The CDR3 spans 15 residues. CDR1 is LGHNA, CDR2 YSLEER, per germline. The CDR3 region is CTISHRGGSGNTIYF. CDR3 nucleotides: TGCACCATCAGCCATCGCGGGGGCTCCGGAAACACCATATATTTT.

With regard to this clonotype: A much larger clone differs from this one at a single base, so this may be a read error. The V gene is TRBV20-1, the J gene TRBJ2-7; 14 nucleotides agree with TRBD2. The CDR3 totals 15 residues. In germline, CDR1 is DFQATT, CDR2 SNEGSKA (reference sequence). The J segment lost 3 bases and the V segment lost 7 bases, leaving 8 bases of the junction unmatched. CDR3 loop: CSGSGGLAGVYEQYF. The CDR3 DNA sequence: TGCAGTGGTAGCGGGGGACTAGCGGGAGTCTACGAGCAGTACTTC.

About this clonotype itself: A junction boundary mismatches the germline segment, possibly from a read error. The J gene is TRBJ2-1, the V gene TRBV4-1; 7 nucleotides match TRBD1. Germline CDR1 is MGHRA and CDR2 is YSYEKL. CDR3 length: 11 amino acids. The CDR3 spells CASSQGPGQSF. DNA for the CDR3: TGCGCCAGCAGCCAAGGCCCGGGACAGTCCTTC.

This clonotype was seen a handful of times. The genes are TRBV7-9 and TRBJ2-7; perhaps D is TRBD1 or TRBD2 (7 bases each). CDR3 length: 16 residues. The germline CDR1 and CDR2 sequences are SEHNR and FQNEAQ (reference sequence). V shed 4 bases and J shed 2 bases, with 18 bases lying between them. Here the CDR3 DNA reads TGTGCCAGCAGCTCCGCGGGGGCAGGGGGACCCTACGAGCAGTACTTC. It translates to CASSSAGAGGPYEQYF.

On this clonotype itself: This may be a read error, as it is one base from a much larger clone. The CDR3, as DNA: TGTGCCAGCGAGTTAGATGCGCAGTATTTT. Its protein is CASELDAQYF. The V and J genes are TRBV7-9 and TRBJ2-3, with D uncertain. The CDR3 spans 10 residues. Germline values: CDR1 SEHNR, CDR2 FQNEAQ (reference sequence).

In regard to this clonotype: A clone one base away is much larger, so this may be a read error. This chain connects TRBV25-1 to TRBJ2-7; tentatively, D is TRBD1 (7 bases). The V end lost 2 bases, the J end lost 6 bases, and 11 bases lay between the germline ends. This CDR3 has 13 residues. In germline, CDR1 is MGHDK, CDR2 SYGVNS. CDR3 nucleotides: TGTGCCAGCAGTGAAGGCCAGGGGGGCGAGCAGTACTTC. Translated, it gives CASSEGQGGEQYF.

This clonotype has just a few counts. The V gene is TRBV29-1, the J gene TRBJ2-1; possibly TRBD2 for D (6 bases). In germline, CDR1 is SQVTM, CDR2 ANQGSEA. Trimming removed 0 bases at V and 8 bases at J, with 14 bases between. The CDR3 extends over 14 amino acids. The CDR3 bases are TGCAGCGTTGAAGAACGGGAGAAAATCGATGAGCAGTTCTTC. As protein: CSVEEREKIDEQFF.

At least ten counts were recorded for this clonotype. V gene TRBV2 combines with J gene TRBJ1-1; D gene ambiguous. The germline CDR1 and CDR2 sequences are SNHLY and FYNNEI. The CDR3 totals 13 residues. V was clipped by 5 bases and J by 4 bases, with 11 bases between them. This CDR3 is CASSRGMGTEAFF. CDR3 DNA: TGTGCCAGCAGTCGTGGGATGGGCACTGAAGCTTTCTTT.

Many counts were recorded for this clonotype. The V gene is TRBV7-9, the J gene TRBJ2-2; TRBD1 matches 8 bases. The J segment lost 5 bases and the V segment lost 3 bases, leaving 5 bases of the junction unmatched. The CDR3 contains 15 residues. Germline lookup yields CDR1 SEHNR and CDR2 FQNEAQ (reference sequence). CDR3 residues: CASSFSQGATGELFF. The CDR3 DNA follows: TGTGCCAGCAGCTTTAGCCAGGGGGCAACCGGGGAGCTGTTTTTT.

As for this clonotype: One junction end does not reproduce the germline sequence, and a read error may be involved. V usage is TRBV13 and J usage is TRBJ2-5; unclear D gene. The germline gives CDR1 PRHDT, CDR2 FYEKMQ (reference sequence). The CDR3 extends over 12 amino acids. The CDR3 DNA reads as TGTGCCAGCAGCCCCCCGCAAGAGACCCGGTACTTC. Translated: CASSPPQETRYF.

This clonotype was recorded many times. The V call is TRBV7-9, the J call TRBJ2-2; 7 nucleotides agree with TRBD2. The junction had 10 bases not matched to a gene; V was cut back by 2 bases and J by 4 bases. The germline V gene encodes CDR1 SEHNR and CDR2 FQNEAQ (reference sequence). The CDR3 runs to 17 residues. This chain's CDR3 is CASSLIEIAGITGELFF. CDR3 bases: TGTGCCAGCAGCTTAATTGAGATAGCGGGCATCACCGGGGAGCTGTTTTTT. Complete variable domain (other parts from reference TRBV7-9 and TRBJ2-2): DTGVSQNPRHKITKRGQNVTFRCDPISEHNRLYWYRQTLGQGPEFLTYFQNEAQLEKSRLLSDRFSAERPKGSFSTLEIQRTEQGDSAMYLCASSLIEIAGITGELFFGEGSRLTVL.

The sample holds many counts of this clonotype. This chain joins TRBV19 and TRBJ1-4, with TRBD1 identical over 7 bases. The CDR3 is 14 amino acids. V dropped 4 bases and J dropped 7; count of bases not matched to a gene: 6. Germline V lookup: CDR1 LNHDA, CDR2 SQIVND (reference sequence). The CDR3 is CASSKGARGEKLFF. In DNA form, the CDR3 reads TGTGCCAGTAGTAAGGGGGCTCGAGGTGAAAAACTGTTTTTT. Supplemented by reference TRBV19 and TRBJ1-4, the full variable domain reads DGGITQSPKYLFRKEGQNVTLSCEQNLNHDAMYWYRQDPGQGLRLIYYSQIVNDFQKGDIAEGYSVSREKKESFPLTVTSAQKNPTAFYLCASSKGARGEKLFFGSGTQLSVL.

Concerning this clonotype itself: A much larger clone is a single base away; this may be a read error. This chain connects TRBV20-1 to TRBJ2-5; D ambiguous. CDR1 is DFQATT, CDR2 SNEGSKA, per germline (reference sequence). The CDR3 covers 14 residues. CDR3 in amino acids: CSARDPGTQEPQYF. CDR3 bases: TGCAGTGCTAGAGATCCAGGTACCCAAGAGCCCCAGTACTTC.

This clonotype was seen ten or more times. This rearrangement joins TRBV29-1 to TRBJ2-2, with no clear D. CDR1 SQVTM and CDR2 ANQGSEA come from the germline V gene. V was cut by 7 bases and J by 4 bases, with 10 bases left in between. The CDR3 runs to 12 residues. This chain's CDR3 is CSALPGTGELFF. CDR3 coding DNA: TGCAGCGCCCTTCCAGGCACCGGGGAGCTGTTTTTT.